This T cell receptor (beta chain) stems from a study of cytomegalovirus exposure and HLA in healthy donors. A word on this clone: As yet, its antigen is unknown. Sequence at one end of the junction differs from germline and may be a read error.

In germline, CDR1 is SGHVS, CDR2 FQNEAQ. CDR3 length: 15 amino acids. Whole-study findings and limits: Indistinguishable V segments, including TRBV6-2 and TRBV6-3, were excluded. Later work associated 16,951 TCR beta sequences with HLA alleles at 0.05 false discovery rate. The study reported that TCR beta sequences accurately predicted HLA-A and HLA-B alleles in most subjects.

It was with 60 Vbeta and 13 Jbeta primers that the PCR ran. Per the original methods: As a later analysis found, there were 78 million or so unique TCR beta chains, of which roughly 11 million were shared. The assay was immunoSEQ multiplex PCR, and TCRdb's table has in-frame clones only and misses some. V, J and clone size are taken as reported in that table, and D and trimming were inferred from the DNA itself. The table includes 110,000 to 150,000 clones, less than 10% detected once. V is TRBV7-8 and J is TRBJ1-6; 7 nucleotides match TRBD1. This TCR came from a male donor in good health and CMV-seronegative. Sequenced sample: PBMCs. CDR3 residues: CASSADRSSNSPLHF. For the CDR3, the DNA is TGTGCCAGCAGCGCGGACAGGTCCTCTAATTCACCCCTCCACTTT.